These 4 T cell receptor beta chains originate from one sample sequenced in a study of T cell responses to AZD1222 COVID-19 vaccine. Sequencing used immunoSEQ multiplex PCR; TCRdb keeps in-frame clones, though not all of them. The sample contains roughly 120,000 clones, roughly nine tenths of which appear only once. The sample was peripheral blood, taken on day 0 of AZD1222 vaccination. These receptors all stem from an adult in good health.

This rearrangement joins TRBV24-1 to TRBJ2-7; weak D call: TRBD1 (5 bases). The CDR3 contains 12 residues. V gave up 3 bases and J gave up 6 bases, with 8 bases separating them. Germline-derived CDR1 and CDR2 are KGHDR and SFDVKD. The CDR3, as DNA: TGTGCCACCAGTGATGGCAGGGTCGAGCAGTACTTC. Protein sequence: CATSDGRVEQYF.

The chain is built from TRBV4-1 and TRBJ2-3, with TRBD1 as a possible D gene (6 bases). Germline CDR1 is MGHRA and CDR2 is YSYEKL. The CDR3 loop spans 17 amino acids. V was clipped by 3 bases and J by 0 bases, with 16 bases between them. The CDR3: CASSQQQGSLSTDTQYF. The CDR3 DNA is TGCGCCAGCAGCCAGCAACAGGGATCCCTTAGCACAGATACGCAGTATTTT.

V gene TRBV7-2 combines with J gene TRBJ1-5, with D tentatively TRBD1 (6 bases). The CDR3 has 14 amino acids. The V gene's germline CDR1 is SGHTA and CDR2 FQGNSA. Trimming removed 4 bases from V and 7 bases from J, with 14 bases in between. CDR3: CASSSQGGGQPQHF. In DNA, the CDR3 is TGTGCCAGCAGCTCACAGGGTGGAGGACAGCCCCAGCATTTT.

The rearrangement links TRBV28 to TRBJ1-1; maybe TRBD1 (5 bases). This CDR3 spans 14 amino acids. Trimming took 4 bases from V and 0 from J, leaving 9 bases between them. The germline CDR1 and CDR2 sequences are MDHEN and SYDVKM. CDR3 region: CASSSGTMNTEAFF. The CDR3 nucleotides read TGTGCCAGCAGTTCCGGGACGATGAACACTGAAGCTTTCTTT. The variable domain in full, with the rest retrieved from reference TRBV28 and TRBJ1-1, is DVKVTQSSRYLVKRTGEKVFLECVQDMDHENMFWYRQDPGLGLRLIYFSYDVKMKEKGDIPEGYSVSREKKERFSLILESASTNQTSMYLCASSSGTMNTEAFFGQGTRLTVV.